A single sample is the source of the 18 T cell receptor beta chains below, sequenced in a study of T cell changes during pregnancy in multiple sclerosis (dated by TCRdb to about 2019). The receptor library was made with the immunoSEQ multiplex PCR assay. Held by TCRdb, this immuneACCESS table contains in-frame sequences only and omits some clones. Under half of the omission traces to an unresolved V gene where checked; the cause of the rest is unknown. The sample table shows around 21,000 clones, and roughly 90% are seen once. Roughly 7% of the sample is in the top ten clones. This material consisted of CD8+ T cells from peripheral blood mononuclear cells, taken in the third trimester of pregnancy. Receptors originate from a female donor in good health, enrolled as a control in a pregnancy study.

The V and J genes are TRBV4-3 and TRBJ2-3; weak D call: TRBD2 (6 bases). V lost 0 bases and J 4 bases, leaving 14 bases between the germline ends. This CDR3 has 16 amino acids. Germline V gene lookup returns CDR1 LGHNA and CDR2 YSLEER. The CDR3 nucleotides are TGCGCCAGCAGCCAAGATGGCGGGACGAGCGCAGATACGCAGTATTTT. Its protein is CASSQDGGTSADTQYF.

On this clone: One end of the junction varies from germline; a read error may be responsible. The chain couples TRBV19 to TRBJ2-1; 7 positions agree with TRBD2. The CDR3 extends over 14 amino acids. Per germline, CDR1 LNHDA and CDR2 SQIVND (reference sequence). The CDR3 DNA follows: TGTGCCAGTAGTATTGGACTAGTCTACACTGAGCAGTTCTTC. Translating gives CASSIGLVYTEQFF.

The chain carries TRBV13 and TRBJ2-7; 11 nucleotides line up with TRBD1. The V and J ends lost 4 bases and 3 bases, in that order; junction bases with no gene match: 5. This CDR3 is built from 15 residues. Per germline, CDR1 PRHDT and CDR2 FYEKMQ (reference sequence). The DNA for the CDR3 is TGTGCCAGCAGCTGGACCGGGACAGGGGGCTACGAGCAGTACTTC. It codes for CASSWTGTGGYEQYF. The full variable domain, rest sourced from reference TRBV13 and TRBJ2-7, is AAGVIQSPRHLIKEKRETATLKCYPIPRHDTVYWYQQGPGQDPQFLISFYEKMQSDKGSIPDRFSAQQFSDYHSELNMSSLELGDSALYFCASSWTGTGGYEQYFGPGTRLTVT.

V and J are TRBV25-1 and TRBJ2-5; D remains unclear. The CDR3 sequence is 14 residues long. Trimming pared 0 bases from V and 3 bases from J, leaving 8 bases between. Germline V gene sequence: CDR1 MGHDK, CDR2 SYGVNS. The CDR3 bases are TGTGCCAGCAGTGAATATGGCACCGAAGAGACCCAGTACTTC. Translated: CASSEYGTEETQYF.

The count of this clone is one. This rearrangement joins TRBV20-1 to TRBJ2-7; D perhaps matches TRBD1 (6 bases). This CDR3 region has 11 residues. Germline V gene data show CDR1 as DFQATT and CDR2 as SNEGSKA (reference sequence). The ends were cut back, 4 bases at V and 9 bases at J, with 13 bases in the middle. The CDR3 nucleotides read TGCAGTGCTACCCGGGACACAGGGCAGTACTTC. It yields the protein CSATRDTGQYF.

This rearrangement joins TRBV5-6 to TRBJ1-2; D is unresolved. The germline gives CDR1 SGHDT, CDR2 YYEEEE. CDR3 size: 12 residues. Between the trimmed V and J ends, which lost 1 base and 4 bases, there was a span of 5 bases. The CDR3 nucleotides read TGTGCCAGCAGCTTGTATTCCTATGGCTACACCTTC. Translated, it gives CASSLYSYGYTF.

This chain joins TRBV4-1 and TRBJ2-7, with 7 bases fitting TRBD1. The CDR3 consists of 15 residues. Germline V gives CDR1 MGHRA, CDR2 YSYEKL. V trimming: 2 bases; J trimming: 7 bases; junction bases outside the gene matches: 11. The CDR3 DNA reads as TGCGCCAGCAGCCAAACGGCGGACAGGACGAGGGAGCAGTACTTC. It codes for CASSQTADRTREQYF.

This clone appeared once. The chain uses TRBV7-8 and TRBJ2-1; TRBD1 aligns across 8 bases. The germline V gene encodes CDR1 SGHVS and CDR2 FQNEAQ. After removal of 6 bases from V and 10 bases from J, the junction contained 17 bases not matched to a gene. CDR3 length: 16 residues. The CDR3 DNA reads TGTGCCAGCAGGACACCGGGACAGGCGGCCCGGGGGGAGCAGTTCTTC. It codes for CASRTPGQAARGEQFF.

CDR3 protein: CASSIDEGGPSFEQYF. CDR3 DNA sequence: TGTGCCAGTAGTATAGACGAGGGAGGGCCCTCGTTTGAGCAGTACTTC. The chain has TRBV19 and TRBJ2-7, with TRBD2 matching over 7 bases. V was clipped by 0 bases and J by 7 bases; unmatched bases: 12. CDR3 length: 16 residues. Germline CDR1 is LNHDA and CDR2 is SQIVND (reference sequence).

J is TRBJ2-2 and V is TRBV21-1; the D call of TRBD1 is as the table states it, not checked on the DNA. TRBV21-1 represents a pseudogene. The CDR3 length is 14 residues. CDR3 bases: TGTGCCGGGACCACAGGGTTGGTGACCGGGGAGCTGTTTTTT. This encodes CAGTTGLVTGELFF.

V and J are TRBV27 and TRBJ2-7; D might be TRBD2 (6 bases). Per the germline V gene, CDR1 is MNHEY and CDR2 is SMNVEV (reference sequence). The CDR3 is 15 amino acids. The ends were cut back, 0 bases at V and 2 bases at J, with 11 bases in the middle. CDR3 region: CASSLSMGLAYEQYF. In DNA, the CDR3 is TGTGCCAGCAGTTTATCGATGGGACTGGCCTACGAGCAGTACTTC.

The rearrangement joins TRBV27 to TRBJ2-3; TRBD2 aligns across 8 bases. This CDR3 spans 16 amino acids. V lost 5 bases to trimming and J lost 2 bases; unmatched junction nucleotides: 9. Germline CDR1 and CDR2: MNHEY and SMNVEV (reference sequence). The CDR3 region is CASSTLERENTDTQYF. In DNA form, the CDR3 reads TGTGCCAGCAGTACCCTAGAGCGGGAGAACACAGATACGCAGTATTTT.

The chain recombines TRBV4-2 with TRBJ2-1, with 13 bases aligning to TRBD2. With V trimmed by 0 bases and J by 8 bases, 4 bases remained unmatched. Per the germline V gene, CDR1 is LGHNA and CDR2 is YNFKEQ. The CDR3 is 16 amino acids. The CDR3 DNA follows: TGTGCCAGCAGCCAAGAATGGACTAGCGGGAGTGATGAGCAGTTCTTC. It codes for CASSQEWTSGSDEQFF.

V and J are TRBV5-8 and TRBJ1-1; D is possibly TRBD1 (5 bases). The CDR3 consists of 16 residues. Trimming stripped 4 bases from V and 0 bases from J, with 16 bases between. Germline V gene lookup returns CDR1 SGHTS and CDR2 YDEGEE. The CDR3 spells CASSVRGVSMNTEAFF. In DNA form, the CDR3 reads TGTGCCAGCAGCGTGCGGGGGGTTTCGATGAACACTGAAGCTTTCTTT.

This clone is hyperexpanded (1% or more) by share. The DNA of the CDR3 is TGTGCCAGCAGTTTGTTGGGAGGGTCCCTCTACGAGCAGTACTTC. As protein: CASSLLGGSLYEQYF. This chain uses TRBV28 with TRBJ2-7, with 7 bases lining up with TRBD2. V lost 3 bases and J lost 3; bases outside the gene matches: 8. CDR3 length equals 15 residues. Germline CDR1 reads MDHEN; CDR2 reads SYDVKM.

The chain joins TRBV19 to TRBJ1-1, with D possibly matching TRBD1 (6 bases). The CDR3 is made up of 12 amino acids. Trimming stripped 3 bases from V and 5 bases from J, with 7 bases between. Germline CDR1 reads LNHDA; CDR2 reads SQIVND (reference sequence). The CDR3 loop reads CASSIGQTEAFF. The CDR3 DNA is TGTGCCAGTAGTATTGGACAGACTGAAGCTTTCTTT.

The rearrangement links TRBV4-2 to TRBJ2-1; 8 bases fit TRBD1. CDR1 is LGHNA, CDR2 YNFKEQ, per germline. V was clipped by 0 bases and J by 2 bases; unmatched bases: 0. This CDR3 region has 15 residues. CDR3: CASSQETGAYNEQFF. Written as DNA, the CDR3 is TGTGCCAGCAGCCAAGAGACAGGGGCCTACAATGAGCAGTTCTTC.

The V and J genes are TRBV16 and TRBJ1-2; D unclear. Per germline, CDR1 KGHSY and CDR2 FQNENV. Trimming stripped 1 base from V and 5 bases from J, with 17 bases between. The length of the CDR3 is 16 residues. The CDR3 protein is CASSQLEETDLYGYTF. The CDR3 nucleotides are TGTGCCAGCAGCCAATTAGAGGAGACGGATTTATATGGCTACACCTTC.